One sample yielded the 14 T cell receptor beta chains listed below, sequenced in a study of T cell repertoires in cytomegalovirus infection. Each CDR3 protein gets one entry after TCRdb re-called the reads with MiXCR. This table holds around 500,000 distinct CDR3 sequences, roughly 42% found once. These TCRs are of unknown antigen specificity. Sequenced here: cultured PBMCs, sampled from culture after CMV antigen stimulation. The receptors originated from a human donor in good health (CMV status not recorded). Some clones in this sample may be carry-over from other donors' samples.

The chain is built from TRBV12-3 or TRBV12-4 and TRBJ2-1; D is possibly TRBD1 (6 bases). CDR3 length: 14 residues. The V and J ends lost 4 bases and 4 bases respectively, with 11 bases between them. This chain's CDR3 is CASSSRDKYNEQFF. Here the CDR3 DNA reads TGTGCCAGCAGTTCCCGGGACAAGTACAATGAGCAGTTCTTC.

The J gene is TRBJ2-3, the V gene TRBV4-3; perhaps TRBD2 as D (5 bases). The CDR3 covers 16 residues. Trimming pared 6 bases from V and 0 bases from J, leaving 16 bases between. Germline assignment: CDR1 LGHNA and CDR2 YSLEER. Here the CDR3 reads CASRRRATVSTDTQYF. As DNA, the CDR3 is TGCGCCAGCAGACGGCGGGCTACAGTTAGCACAGATACGCAGTATTTT.

This clonotype was observed once. The V and J genes are TRBV7-9 and TRBJ2-5; 8 nucleotides align to TRBD2. CDR1 is SEHNR, CDR2 FQNEAQ, per germline (reference sequence). J gave up 5 bases and V 3 bases, and 8 bases lay outside the gene matches. The CDR3 is 15 residues long. This CDR3 is CASSFFPGGSETQYF. The CDR3 bases are TGTGCCAGCAGCTTTTTTCCGGGGGGGTCGGAGACCCAGTACTTC.

This clonotype was counted a few times. This chain joins TRBV7-2 and TRBJ2-5, with D perhaps matching TRBD1 (6 bases). V was shortened by 5 bases and J by 5 bases, with 12 bases between the two germline ends. This CDR3 has 13 amino acids. CDR1 and CDR2 (germline): SGHTA, FQGNSA. CDR3 protein: CASSPWTAETQYF. Written as DNA, the CDR3 is TGTGCCAGCAGCCCTTGGACAGCCGAGACCCAGTACTTC.

The chain employs TRBV7-2 and TRBJ2-7; the match to TRBD1 covers 8 bases. This CDR3 comprises 17 residues. From germline, CDR1 is SGHTA and CDR2 FQGNSA. After removal of 6 bases from V and 1 base from J, the junction contained 14 bases not matched to a gene. CDR3 residues: CASRNGQGGWSSYEQYF. The CDR3 nucleotides are TGTGCCAGCAGAAATGGACAGGGCGGTTGGAGTTCCTACGAGCAGTACTTC.

Many counts were recorded for this clonotype. The CDR3 bases are TGTGCCAGCAGTGAATTGGGGACTAGCCCGTACCAAGAGACCCAGTACTTC. The encoded protein is CASSELGTSPYQETQYF. The rearrangement links TRBV6-1 to TRBJ2-5, with 9 bases that match TRBD2. This CDR3 spans 17 amino acids. V shed 2 bases and J 0 bases; nucleotides not matched to a gene: 7. The V gene's germline CDR1 is MNHNS and CDR2 SASEGT.

A few counts support this clonotype. The rearrangement links TRBV6-2 or TRBV6-3 to TRBJ2-6; D remains ambiguous. CDR1 and CDR2 from the germline V gene are MNHEY and SVGEGT. This CDR3 contains 15 residues. The V end lost 5 bases, the J end lost 4 bases, and 12 bases lay between the germline ends. The CDR3 DNA reads as TGTGCCAGCAGTGGCTGGTTAGGGGGGGCCAACGTCCTGACTTTC. Translating gives CASSGWLGGANVLTF.

The sample holds a few counts of this clonotype. CDR3 nucleotide sequence: TGTGCCAGCAGTCCGGGGTTCGCTGAAGCTTTCTTT. This sequence encodes CASSPGFAEAFF. V usage is TRBV7-6 and J usage is TRBJ1-1; no reliable D call. With 6 bases removed from V and 6 bases from J, the gap between germline ends came to 11 bases. The germline V gene has CDR1 SGHVS and CDR2 FNYEAQ. The CDR3 extends over 12 amino acids.

The rearrangement uses TRBV12-5 and TRBJ2-1; D tentatively reads TRBD1 or TRBD2 (5 bases each). V was pared by 0 bases and J by 12 bases, with 12 bases between. Per germline, CDR1 LGHNT and CDR2 FRNRAP. The CDR3 sequence is 13 residues long. The CDR3 bases are TGTGCTAGTGGTTTGGTAGACGGGGACGGGCAGTTCTTC. Protein: CASGLVDGDGQFF.

V is TRBV19 and J is TRBJ1-6; D is possibly TRBD1 (6 bases). Germline loops: CDR1 LNHDA, CDR2 SQIVND (reference sequence). Trimming took off 1 base at V and 6 bases at J, with 19 bases between the two ends. The CDR3 is 18 amino acids. The CDR3: CASSIVGPSTGLNSPLHF. The CDR3, as DNA: TGTGCCAGTAGTATAGTGGGACCCTCGACAGGCCTTAATTCACCCCTCCACTTT.

This clonotype was found a few times. The gene calls are TRBV2 and TRBJ1-2; D gene ambiguous. CDR3 length equals 12 residues. CDR1 SNHLY and CDR2 FYNNEI come from the germline V gene. Trimming cost V 8 bases and J 0 bases, with 7 bases left between them. CDR3 DNA: TGTGCCAGCGAGTATTCTAACTATGGCTACACCTTC. It translates to CASEYSNYGYTF.

Only a few counts were recorded for this clonotype. This chain joins TRBV7-2 and TRBJ2-3, with D perhaps TRBD1 (6 bases). CDR1 is SGHTA and CDR2 is FQGNSA in the germline V gene. V was clipped by 3 bases and J by 4 bases, with 14 bases between them. The CDR3 is 15 amino acids. CDR3 in amino acids: CASSFRTAPSDTQYF. In nucleotides, the CDR3 is TGTGCCAGCAGCTTTAGGACAGCACCATCAGATACGCAGTATTTT.

V gene TRBV14 combines with J gene TRBJ2-5; 8 positions match TRBD2. CDR1 is SGHDN, CDR2 FVKESK, per germline. Trimming took 3 bases from V and 5 from J; bases not matched to a gene: 11. The CDR3 has 16 residues. The CDR3 is CASSHVAGLMWETQYF. As DNA, the CDR3 is TGTGCCAGCAGCCACGTAGCGGGACTGATGTGGGAGACCCAGTACTTC.

J is TRBJ2-1 and V is TRBV27; D may be TRBD1 (6 bases). The CDR3 has 15 amino acids. CDR1 MNHEY and CDR2 SMNVEV come from the germline V gene (reference sequence). V was clipped by 1 base and J by 2 bases, with 9 bases between them. CDR3 nucleotide sequence: TGTGCCAGCAGTTTATTGCAGGGGCCCTACAATGAGCAGTTCTTC. It specifies CASSLLQGPYNEQFF.